One sample yielded the 32 T cell receptor beta chains listed below, sequenced in a study of T-cell memory formation after mild COVID-19 listed by TCRdb under 2021. Libraries were constructed by 5' RACE. Sequencer: Illumina NovaSeq 6000. The public reads were reanalyzed by TCRdb: fastp trimming at Q25, MiXCR alignment, in-frame beta chains only. Each entry merges the rows of one CDR3 protein and shows their most common DNA and genes. In this sample the table shows about 400,000 distinct CDR3 sequences, about a sixth of which occur a single time. The ten largest clonotypes hold about a fifth of the sample. Sequenced: PBMCs or a T cell subset sorted from them (not recorded which). The receptors come from a man in his late teens or twenties who had mild COVID-19 (a few samples of this study predate the infection). The sample titles of this study are shuffled in the database, so cell type and time point are left out; the donor was told from shared clones.

V is TRBV27 and J is TRBJ1-1; a weak D match, TRBD1 (6 bases). The V and J ends lost 5 bases and 7 bases respectively, with 14 bases between them. CDR3 length: 13 residues. Germline CDR1 is MNHEY and CDR2 is SMNVEV (reference sequence). The CDR3 bases are TGTGCCAGCAGTCTTAGTTGGACAGATGAAGCTTTCTTT. Encoded protein: CASSLSWTDEAFF.

This clonotype was detected only a few times. The chain employs TRBV20-1 and TRBJ2-3, with 11 bases fitting TRBD2. V lost 6 bases and J lost 8; bases outside the gene matches: 13. Germline V gene data show CDR1 as DFQATT and CDR2 as SNEGSKA (reference sequence). This CDR3 has 15 amino acids. The CDR3 DNA follows: TGCAGTGCCAACTTCTTAGCGGGGGGGCCGGGTACGCAGTATTTT. This codes for CSANFLAGGPGTQYF.

This chain joins TRBV5-8 and TRBJ1-2; D is possibly TRBD1 (5 bases). The CDR3 consists of 15 residues. V was cut by 4 bases and J by 2 bases, with 15 bases left in between. Germline loops: CDR1 SGHTS, CDR2 YDEGEE. The CDR3 region is CASSVPFGGNYGYTF. The CDR3 coding sequence is TGTGCCAGCAGCGTACCCTTTGGGGGAAACTATGGCTACACCTTC. The whole variable domain, remainder taken from reference TRBV5-8 and TRBJ1-2, is EAGVTQSPTHLIKTRGQQATLRCSPISGHTSVYWYQQALGLGLQFLLWYDEGEERNRGNFPPRFSGRQFPNYSSELNVNALELEDSALYLCASSVPFGGNYGYTFGSGTRLTVV.

This clonotype was observed at least ten times. This rearrangement joins TRBV5-8 to TRBJ1-5; no clear D gene. CDR3 length: 15 amino acids. With 4 bases removed from V and 6 bases from J, the gap between germline ends came to 17 bases. Per the germline V gene, CDR1 is SGHTS and CDR2 is YDEGEE. CDR3 protein: CASSQRIWGVQPQHF. In DNA, the CDR3 is TGTGCCAGCAGCCAGCGTATTTGGGGAGTTCAGCCCCAGCATTTT.

This clonotype was picked up many times. The rearrangement uses TRBV3-1 and TRBJ2-3; D not certain. The CDR3 length is 14 residues. Trimming pared 1 base from V and 6 bases from J, leaving 11 bases between. In germline, CDR1 is LGHDT, CDR2 YNNKEL (reference sequence). The CDR3 here is CASSQAPPPDTQYF. The CDR3, as DNA: TGTGCCAGCAGCCAAGCACCCCCCCCGGATACGCAGTATTTT.

CDR3 nucleotide sequence: TGTGCCAGCAGCGACCAAACAGGGGGCACTGAAGCTTTCTTT. Its translation is CASSDQTGGTEAFF. The chain carries TRBV9 and TRBJ1-1; 8 bases align to TRBD1. The CDR3 is 14 amino acids. Germline-derived CDR1 and CDR2 are SGDLS and YYNGEE. V was pared by 3 bases and J by 4 bases, with 5 bases of the junction left unmatched.

This clonotype was seen ten or more times. The rearrangement uses TRBV24-1 and TRBJ2-1; TRBD2 agrees at 11 bases. CDR1 is KGHDR, CDR2 SFDVKD, per germline. The CDR3 runs 16 residues. The ends lost 2 bases at V and 4 bases at J; junction bases unmatched: 3. DNA for the CDR3: TGTGCCACCAGTGATTCCGGGACTAGCGGATACAATGAGCAGTTCTTC. Translated: CATSDSGTSGYNEQFF.

The table lists this clonotype with a few counts. This sequence joins TRBV7-9 and TRBJ1-2; tentatively, D is TRBD1 (5 bases). V was pared by 5 bases and J by 0 bases, with 16 bases between. Germline V gene sequence: CDR1 SEHNR, CDR2 FQNEAQ (reference sequence). This CDR3 region has 16 residues. This chain's CDR3 is CASSPGKSASNYGYTF. As DNA, the CDR3 is TGTGCCAGCAGCCCAGGGAAATCAGCTTCTAACTATGGCTACACCTTC.

The genes are TRBV5-1 and TRBJ2-5; D unclear. Germline V gives CDR1 SGHRS, CDR2 YFSETQ. The CDR3 totals 14 residues. V was trimmed by 2 bases and J by 4 bases, leaving 12 bases between them. In DNA, the CDR3 is TGCGCCAGCAGCTTATCTGGGTTTTCAGAGACCCAGTACTTC. Protein: CASSLSGFSETQYF.

This clonotype was seen ten or more times. CDR3 amino acids: CASSSRTGQIMNTEAFF. CDR3 in DNA: TGCGCCAGCAGCTCAAGGACAGGTCAAATAATGAACACTGAAGCTTTCTTT. V gene TRBV5-1 combines with J gene TRBJ1-1, with 7 bases lining up with TRBD1. The CDR3 is made up of 17 amino acids. CDR1 is SGHRS, CDR2 YFSETQ, per germline. The trim removed 3 bases at V and 0 bases at J, leaving 11 bases unmatched.

Here the CDR3 reads CASSYNRRFTEAFF. CDR3 bases: TGTGCCAGCAGTTACAATAGGCGCTTCACTGAAGCTTTCTTT. The rearrangement links TRBV6-2 or TRBV6-3 to TRBJ1-1; D is uncertain. CDR3 length: 14 residues. Looked up from germline, CDR1 is MNHEY and CDR2 is SVGEGT. V lost 2 bases to trimming and J lost 4 bases, with 11 bases between them.

This clonotype has just a few counts. The V and J genes are TRBV5-1 and TRBJ1-1; 7 bases are a match to TRBD1. The germline V gene encodes CDR1 SGHRS and CDR2 YFSETQ. V was clipped by 2 bases and J by 1 base; unmatched bases: 5. This CDR3 region has 15 residues. DNA for the CDR3: TGCGCCAGCAGCTTCCGGGACAGCCAGAACACTGAAGCTTTCTTT. Protein product: CASSFRDSQNTEAFF.

This clonotype was detected only a few times. The J gene is TRBJ2-6, the V gene TRBV20-1; 8 bases line up with TRBD1. The V gene's germline CDR1 is DFQATT and CDR2 SNEGSKA (reference sequence). CDR3 length equals 20 residues. V was pared by 6 bases and J by 0 bases, with 19 bases of the junction left unmatched. CDR3 coding DNA: TGCAGTGCACGAAACCTATGGGACAGGACGCCTAGCTCTGGGGCCAACGTCCTGACTTTC. It yields the protein CSARNLWDRTPSSGANVLTF.

The V and J genes are TRBV5-8 and TRBJ2-5; no firm D call. Looked up from germline, CDR1 is SGHTS and CDR2 is YDEGEE. Trimming left V 0 bases short and J 2 bases short, with 8 bases between. The CDR3 has 14 amino acids. As DNA, the CDR3 is TGTGCCAGCAGCTTGGGTAGTCCGCAAGAGACCCAGTACTTC. Protein product: CASSLGSPQETQYF.

This clonotype was counted a few times. The chain has TRBV27 and TRBJ1-2; 8 positions match TRBD1. The germline V gene has CDR1 MNHEY and CDR2 SMNVEV (reference sequence). The V gene end was trimmed by 6 bases and the J gene end by 5 bases; junction bases not matched to a gene: 8. The CDR3 consists of 14 residues. CDR3 sequence reads: CASRTGQGGYGYTF. In DNA form, the CDR3 reads TGTGCCAGCAGGACAGGACAGGGCGGGTATGGCTACACCTTC.

The chain couples TRBV7-9 to TRBJ2-1, with TRBD2 identical over 7 bases. V lost 4 bases and J lost 6; bases outside the gene matches: 9. Germline V CDR1 and CDR2: SEHNR, FQNEAQ (reference sequence). The CDR3 is 15 residues long. The CDR3 sequence: CASSSTSWILNEQFF. In DNA form, the CDR3 reads TGTGCCAGCAGCTCGACTAGCTGGATACTCAATGAGCAGTTCTTC.

The J gene is TRBJ2-7, the V gene TRBV20-1; perhaps TRBD1 as D (5 bases). This CDR3 region has 13 residues. CDR1 is DFQATT, CDR2 SNEGSKA, per germline (reference sequence). Trimming removed 2 bases at V and 2 bases at J, with 10 bases between. The CDR3 DNA reads TGCAGTGCTAGAAGGCAGGACACCTACGAGCAGTACTTC. This encodes CSARRQDTYEQYF.

V gene TRBV10-3 combines with J gene TRBJ1-3; tentatively, D is TRBD1 (5 bases). Germline V gives CDR1 ENHRY, CDR2 SYGVKD. The V gene lost 6 bases and the J gene lost 7 bases, with 16 bases spanning the gap. The CDR3 covers 14 residues. The CDR3 here is CAIRDINFGNTIYF. In nucleotides, the CDR3 is TGTGCCATCAGGGACATTAATTTCGGGAACACCATATATTTT.

This clonotype was counted a few times. The chain uses TRBV30 and TRBJ1-5, with D possibly matching TRBD1 (6 bases). The germline V gene encodes CDR1 GTSNPN and CDR2 SVGIG (reference sequence). V was trimmed by 3 bases and J by 10 bases, leaving 16 bases between them. The CDR3 extends over 13 amino acids. CDR3 protein: CAWSRSIQGPQHF. CDR3 sequence (DNA): TGTGCCTGGAGCAGATCTATACAGGGTCCCCAGCATTTT.

The chain uses TRBV7-9 and TRBJ2-5, with TRBD1 matching over 9 bases. Germline CDR1 reads SEHNR; CDR2 reads FQNEAQ (reference sequence). The CDR3 is made up of 14 amino acids. With 6 bases clipped from V and 4 bases from J, the junction kept 6 bases outside the gene matches. CDR3 DNA sequence: TGTGCCAGCAGAACCGCGGGACAGGGAGAGACCCAGTACTTC. Translating it yields CASRTAGQGETQYF.

The chain employs TRBV3-1 and TRBJ1-3; D remains ambiguous. This CDR3 has 16 residues. The germline V gene encodes CDR1 LGHDT and CDR2 YNNKEL (reference sequence). V lost 1 base, J lost 4 bases, and 14 bases lay in between. CDR3 DNA sequence: TGTGCCAGCAGCCAAGGACTAATCGGACCAGGAAACACCATATATTTT. This sequence encodes CASSQGLIGPGNTIYF.

A few counts support this clonotype. This chain joins TRBV9 and TRBJ1-3; 8 bases match TRBD1. The CDR3 is made up of 15 amino acids. V lost 4 bases and J lost 3; bases outside the gene matches: 6. Germline CDR1 reads SGDLS; CDR2 reads YYNGEE. In DNA, the CDR3 is TGTGCCAGCAGCTTTACAGGGGGTCATGGAAACACCATATATTTT. This encodes CASSFTGGHGNTIYF.

The rearrangement links TRBV12-3 or TRBV12-4 to TRBJ1-2, with D tentatively TRBD1 (5 bases). The CDR3 spans 14 residues. The germline V and J ends were trimmed by 3 bases and 5 bases, with 13 bases remaining between them. CDR3 nucleotide sequence: TGTGCCAGCAGTTTCACATCCGCAGGGTATGGCTACACCTTC. Translating it yields CASSFTSAGYGYTF.

This clonotype was observed a few times. This chain joins TRBV7-2 and TRBJ2-1; D uncertain. Trimming took off 1 base at V and 8 bases at J, with 15 bases between the two ends. Germline V lookup: CDR1 SGHTA, CDR2 FQGNSA. The CDR3 totals 15 residues. This CDR3 is CASSLDLAARDEQFF. Here the CDR3 DNA reads TGTGCCAGCAGCTTAGATCTGGCAGCACGGGATGAGCAGTTCTTC.

V is TRBV5-1 and J is TRBJ2-5, with a tentative D call TRBD2 (5 bases). The V end was cut by 2 bases, the J end by 5 bases, with 19 bases between. The CDR3 spans 16 residues. The germline V gene encodes CDR1 SGHRS and CDR2 YFSETQ. The CDR3 nucleotides read TGCGCCAGCAGCTTTGGTAGCAGACCCGCGGGTGAGACCCAGTACTTC. This gives the protein CASSFGSRPAGETQYF.

This chain connects TRBV6-4 to TRBJ2-3; 10 bases are shared with TRBD2. Unmatched junction bases numbered 6, after V lost 6 bases and J lost 0 bases. Germline V gene lookup returns CDR1 MRHNA and CDR2 SNTAGT. CDR3 length equals 16 residues. Here the CDR3 reads CASSSTAGGSTDTQYF. CDR3 nucleotide sequence: TGTGCCAGCAGCTCAACAGCGGGGGGGAGCACAGATACGCAGTATTTT.

The J gene is TRBJ2-6, the V gene TRBV7-9; D is unresolved. CDR1 is SEHNR and CDR2 is FQNEAQ in the germline V gene (reference sequence). Trimming pared 3 bases from V and 1 base from J, leaving 7 bases between. The CDR3 covers 15 residues. The CDR3 spells CASSFRPSGANVLTF. The CDR3 bases are TGTGCCAGCAGCTTCCGACCGTCTGGGGCCAACGTCCTGACTTTC.

As concerns this clonotype: Mismatch with germline at one junction end may stem from a read error. This chain joins TRBV20-1 and TRBJ1-5; 8 bases are shared with TRBD1. CDR1 is DFQATT and CDR2 is SNEGSKA in the germline V gene (reference sequence). The CDR3 is made up of 13 amino acids. This CDR3 reads CSAWDRPNQHQHF. The CDR3, as DNA: TGCAGTGCCTGGGACAGGCCGAATCAGCACCAGCATTTT.

The chain uses TRBV7-2 and TRBJ2-3; 8 bases agree with TRBD2. V dropped 2 bases and J dropped 0; count of bases not matched to a gene: 4. Germline values: CDR1 SGHTA, CDR2 FQGNSA. This CDR3 is built from 16 residues. As DNA, the CDR3 is TGTGCCAGCAGCTTACGCCAGCGGGGGAGCACAGATACGCAGTATTTT. Amino acid sequence: CASSLRQRGSTDTQYF.

This clonotype was observed a few times. The genes are TRBV5-1 and TRBJ1-1, with TRBD1 matching 7 bases. Germline V CDR1 and CDR2: SGHRS, YFSETQ. CDR3 length: 16 residues. Trimming removed 3 bases from V and 1 base from J; junction bases left unmatched: 9. CDR3 protein: CASSYRGYGQNTEAFF. The CDR3 DNA reads TGCGCCAGCAGCTACAGGGGTTACGGACAGAACACTGAAGCTTTCTTT. Combining the CDR3 with reference TRBV5-1 and TRBJ1-1 gives the whole variable domain KAGVTQTPRYLIKTRGQQVTLSCSPISGHRSVSWYQQTPGQGLQFLFEYFSETQRNKGNFPGRFSGRQFSNSRSEMNVSTLELGDSALYLCASSYRGYGQNTEAFFGQGTRLTVV.

The chain joins TRBV7-2 to TRBJ2-2; TRBD2 matches 10 bases. CDR1 and CDR2 from the germline V gene are SGHTA and FQGNSA. Trimming took 1 base from V and 4 from J; bases not matched to a gene: 3. The CDR3 totals 16 residues. As DNA, the CDR3 is TGTGCCAGCAGCTTAGGGGCTAGCGGGGGCACCGGGGAGCTGTTTTTT. It specifies CASSLGASGGTGELFF.

This clonotype has a handful of counts. CDR3 protein: CASSVSAGAYYGYTF. The CDR3 bases are TGTGCCAGCAGCGTATCGGCGGGGGCTTACTATGGCTACACCTTC. The gene calls are TRBV9 and TRBJ1-2, with a possible D match to TRBD1 (6 bases). CDR3 length: 15 residues. The V gene lost 1 base and the J gene lost 3 bases, with 13 bases spanning the gap. From germline, CDR1 is SGDLS and CDR2 YYNGEE. Full variable domain (outside the CDR3, taken from reference TRBV9 and TRBJ1-2): DSGVTQTPKHLITATGQRVTLRCSPRSGDLSVYWYQQSLDQGLQFLIQYYNGEERAKGNILERFSAQQFPDLHSELNLSSLELGDSALYFCASSVSAGAYYGYTFGSGTRLTVV.